The 6 T cell receptor beta chains below were found in one sample sequenced in a study of T cell repertoires in cytomegalovirus infection. Via MiXCR, TCRdb re-called the reads, giving one row per CDR3 protein. The sample yields 310,000 or so distinct CDR3 sequences, under 30% seen once. The specimen was PBMCs. The source is a human donor in good health (CMV status not recorded). Some clones in this sample may be carry-over from other donors' samples.

The table lists this clonotype with a few counts. The V call is TRBV7-6, the J call TRBJ2-1; 8 nucleotides agree with TRBD2. The CDR3 sequence is 15 residues long. Looked up from germline, CDR1 is SGHVS and CDR2 is FNYEAQ. The V gene end was trimmed by 5 bases and the J gene end by 7 bases; junction bases not matched to a gene: 10. For the CDR3, the DNA is TGTGCCAGCAGCCAAGTGACCAGCGGGGGTAATGAGCAGTTCTTC. This sequence encodes CASSQVTSGGNEQFF.

The V and J genes are TRBV29-1 and TRBJ2-7, with TRBD1 identical over 7 bases. V was clipped by 2 bases and J by 7 bases; unmatched bases: 11. Per the germline V gene, CDR1 is SQVTM and CDR2 is ANQGSEA. This CDR3 spans 14 amino acids. The CDR3 DNA reads as TGCAGCGTTGAATCCGGGACAGCCCGAGGGGAGCAGTACTTC. Encoded protein: CSVESGTARGEQYF.

This chain connects TRBV9 to TRBJ2-2; D is unclear. The length of the CDR3 is 17 residues. Germline V gene data show CDR1 as SGDLS and CDR2 as YYNGEE. V was clipped by 4 bases and J by 7 bases, with 23 bases between them. CDR3 bases: TGTGCCAGCAGCACCAGTTCGGCCGCCCCGGCGGACGGGGAGCTGTTTTTT. This encodes CASSTSSAAPADGELFF.

The CDR3 is CASSLRGQPGQPQHF. For the CDR3, the DNA is TGTGCCAGCAGCTTGAGGGGCCAGCCTGGCCAGCCCCAGCATTTT. The chain links TRBV5-5 to TRBJ1-5; TRBD1 might be the D (5 bases). Germline V gives CDR1 SGHKS, CDR2 YYEKEE (reference sequence). V was shortened by 1 base and J by 7 bases, with 15 bases between the two germline ends. There are 15 residues in the CDR3.

The chain combines TRBV9 with TRBJ2-1, with D perhaps matching TRBD1 (6 bases). V was pared by 0 bases and J by 0 bases, with 10 bases between. Germline CDR1 and CDR2: SGDLS and YYNGEE. The CDR3 has 16 amino acids. CDR3 in DNA: TGTGCCAGCAGCGTAGCAGGGGTTAGCTCCTACAATGAGCAGTTCTTC. Translated, it gives CASSVAGVSSYNEQFF.

The chain is built from TRBV5-4 and TRBJ2-5; 12 bases agree with TRBD2. The CDR3 length is 15 residues. The germline V gene encodes CDR1 SGHNT and CDR2 YYREEE (reference sequence). The V gene end was trimmed by 5 bases and the J gene end by 5 bases; junction bases not matched to a gene: 7. The CDR3 here is CASRPSGRADETQYF. CDR3 nucleotides: TGTGCCAGCAGGCCTAGCGGGAGGGCTGATGAGACCCAGTACTTC.